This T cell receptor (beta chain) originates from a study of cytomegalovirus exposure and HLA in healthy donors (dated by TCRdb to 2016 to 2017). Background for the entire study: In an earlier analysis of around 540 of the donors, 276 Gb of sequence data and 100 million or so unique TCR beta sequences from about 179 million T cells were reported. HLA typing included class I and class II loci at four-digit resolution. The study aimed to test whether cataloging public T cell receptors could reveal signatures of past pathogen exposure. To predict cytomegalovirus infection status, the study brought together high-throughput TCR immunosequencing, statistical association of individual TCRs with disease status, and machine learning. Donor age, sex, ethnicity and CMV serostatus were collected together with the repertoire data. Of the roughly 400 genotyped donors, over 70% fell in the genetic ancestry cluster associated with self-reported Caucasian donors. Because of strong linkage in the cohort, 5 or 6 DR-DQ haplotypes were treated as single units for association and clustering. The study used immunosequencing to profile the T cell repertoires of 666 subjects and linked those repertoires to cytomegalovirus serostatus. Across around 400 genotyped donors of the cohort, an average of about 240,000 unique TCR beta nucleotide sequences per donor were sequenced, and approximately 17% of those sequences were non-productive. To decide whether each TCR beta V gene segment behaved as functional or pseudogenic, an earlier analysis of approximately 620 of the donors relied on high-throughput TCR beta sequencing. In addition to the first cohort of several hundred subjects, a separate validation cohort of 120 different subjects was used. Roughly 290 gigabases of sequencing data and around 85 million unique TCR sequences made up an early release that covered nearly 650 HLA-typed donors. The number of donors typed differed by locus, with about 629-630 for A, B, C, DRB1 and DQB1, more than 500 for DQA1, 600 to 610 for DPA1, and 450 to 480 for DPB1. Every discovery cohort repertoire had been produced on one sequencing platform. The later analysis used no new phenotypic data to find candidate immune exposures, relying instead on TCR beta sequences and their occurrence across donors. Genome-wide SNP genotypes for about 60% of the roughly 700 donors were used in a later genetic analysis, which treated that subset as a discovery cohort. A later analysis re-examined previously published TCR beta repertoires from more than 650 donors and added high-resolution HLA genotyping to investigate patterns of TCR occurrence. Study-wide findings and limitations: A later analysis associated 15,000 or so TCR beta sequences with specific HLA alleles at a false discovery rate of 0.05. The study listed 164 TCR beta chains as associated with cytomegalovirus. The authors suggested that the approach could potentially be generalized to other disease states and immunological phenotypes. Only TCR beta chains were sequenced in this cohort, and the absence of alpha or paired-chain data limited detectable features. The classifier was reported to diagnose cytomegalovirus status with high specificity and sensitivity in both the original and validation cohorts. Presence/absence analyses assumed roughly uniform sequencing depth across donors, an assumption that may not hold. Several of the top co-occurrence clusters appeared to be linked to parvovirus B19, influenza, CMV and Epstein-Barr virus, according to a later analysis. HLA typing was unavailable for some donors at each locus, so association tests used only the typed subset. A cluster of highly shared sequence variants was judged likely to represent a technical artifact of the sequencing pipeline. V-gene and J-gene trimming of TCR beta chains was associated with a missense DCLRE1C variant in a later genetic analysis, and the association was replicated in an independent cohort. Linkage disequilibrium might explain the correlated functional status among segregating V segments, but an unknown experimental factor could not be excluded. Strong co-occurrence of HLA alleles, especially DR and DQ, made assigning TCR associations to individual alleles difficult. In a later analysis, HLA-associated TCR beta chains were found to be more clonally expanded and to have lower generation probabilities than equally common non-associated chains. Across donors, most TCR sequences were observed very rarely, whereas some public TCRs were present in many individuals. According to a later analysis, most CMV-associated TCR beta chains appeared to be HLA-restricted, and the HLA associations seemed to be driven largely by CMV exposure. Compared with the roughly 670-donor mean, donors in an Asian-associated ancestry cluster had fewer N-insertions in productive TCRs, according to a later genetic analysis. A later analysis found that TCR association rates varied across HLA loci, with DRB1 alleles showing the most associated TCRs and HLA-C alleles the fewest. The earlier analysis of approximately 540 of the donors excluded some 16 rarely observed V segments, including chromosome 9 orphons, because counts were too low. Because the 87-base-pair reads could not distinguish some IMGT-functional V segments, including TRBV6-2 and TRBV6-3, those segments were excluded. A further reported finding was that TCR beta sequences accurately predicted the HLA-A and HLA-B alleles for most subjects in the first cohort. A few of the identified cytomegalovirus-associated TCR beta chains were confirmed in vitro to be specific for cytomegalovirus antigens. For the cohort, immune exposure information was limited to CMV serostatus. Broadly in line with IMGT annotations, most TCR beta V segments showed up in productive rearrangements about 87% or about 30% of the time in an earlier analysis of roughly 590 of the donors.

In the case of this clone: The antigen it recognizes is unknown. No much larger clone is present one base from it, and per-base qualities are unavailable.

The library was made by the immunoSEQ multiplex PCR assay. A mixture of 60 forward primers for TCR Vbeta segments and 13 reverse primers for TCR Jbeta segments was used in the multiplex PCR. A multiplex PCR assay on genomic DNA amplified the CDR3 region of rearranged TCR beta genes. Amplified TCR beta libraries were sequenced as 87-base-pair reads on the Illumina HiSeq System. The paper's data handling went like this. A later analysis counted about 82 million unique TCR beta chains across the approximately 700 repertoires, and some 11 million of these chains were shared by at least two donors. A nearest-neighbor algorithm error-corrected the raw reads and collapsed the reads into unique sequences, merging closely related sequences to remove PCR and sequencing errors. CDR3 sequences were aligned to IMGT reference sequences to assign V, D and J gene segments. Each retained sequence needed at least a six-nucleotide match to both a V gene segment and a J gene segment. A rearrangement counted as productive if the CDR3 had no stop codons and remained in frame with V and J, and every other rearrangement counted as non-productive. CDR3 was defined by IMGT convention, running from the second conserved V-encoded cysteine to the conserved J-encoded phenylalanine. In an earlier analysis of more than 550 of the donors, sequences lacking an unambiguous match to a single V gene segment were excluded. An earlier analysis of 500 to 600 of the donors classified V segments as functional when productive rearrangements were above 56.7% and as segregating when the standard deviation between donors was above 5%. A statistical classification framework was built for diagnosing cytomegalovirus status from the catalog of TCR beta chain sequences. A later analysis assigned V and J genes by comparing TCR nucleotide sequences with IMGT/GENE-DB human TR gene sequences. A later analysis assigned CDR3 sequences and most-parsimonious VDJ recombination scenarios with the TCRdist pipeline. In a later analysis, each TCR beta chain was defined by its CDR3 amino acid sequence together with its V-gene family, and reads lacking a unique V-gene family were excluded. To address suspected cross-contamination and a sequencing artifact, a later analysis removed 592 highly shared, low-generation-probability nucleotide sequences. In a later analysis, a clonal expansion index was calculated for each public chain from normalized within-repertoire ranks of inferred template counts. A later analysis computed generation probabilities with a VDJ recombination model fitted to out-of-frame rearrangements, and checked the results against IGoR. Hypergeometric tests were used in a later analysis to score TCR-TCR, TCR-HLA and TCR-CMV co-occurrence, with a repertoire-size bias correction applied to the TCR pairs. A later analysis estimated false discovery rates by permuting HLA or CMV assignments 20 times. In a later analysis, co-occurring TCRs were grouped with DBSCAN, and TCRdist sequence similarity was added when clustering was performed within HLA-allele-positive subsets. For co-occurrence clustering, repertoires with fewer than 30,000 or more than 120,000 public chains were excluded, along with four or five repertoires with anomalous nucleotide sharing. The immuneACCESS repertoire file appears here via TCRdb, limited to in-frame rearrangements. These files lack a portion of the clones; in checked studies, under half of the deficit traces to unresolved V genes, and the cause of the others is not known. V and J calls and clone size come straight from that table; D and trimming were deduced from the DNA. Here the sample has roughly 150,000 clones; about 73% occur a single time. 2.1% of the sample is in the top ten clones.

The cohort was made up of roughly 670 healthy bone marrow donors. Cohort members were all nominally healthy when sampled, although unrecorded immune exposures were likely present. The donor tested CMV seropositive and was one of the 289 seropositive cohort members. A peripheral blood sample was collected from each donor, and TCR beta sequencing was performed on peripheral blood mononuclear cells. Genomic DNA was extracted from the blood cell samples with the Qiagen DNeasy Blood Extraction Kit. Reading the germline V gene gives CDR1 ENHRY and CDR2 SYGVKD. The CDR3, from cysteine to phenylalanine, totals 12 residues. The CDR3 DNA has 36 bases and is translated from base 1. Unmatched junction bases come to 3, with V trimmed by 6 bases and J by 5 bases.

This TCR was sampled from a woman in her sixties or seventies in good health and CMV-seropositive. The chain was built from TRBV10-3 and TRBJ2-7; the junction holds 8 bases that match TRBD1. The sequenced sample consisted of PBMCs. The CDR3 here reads CAIRGTGHEQYF. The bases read TGTGCCATCAGGGGGACAGGCCACGAGCAGTACTTC.